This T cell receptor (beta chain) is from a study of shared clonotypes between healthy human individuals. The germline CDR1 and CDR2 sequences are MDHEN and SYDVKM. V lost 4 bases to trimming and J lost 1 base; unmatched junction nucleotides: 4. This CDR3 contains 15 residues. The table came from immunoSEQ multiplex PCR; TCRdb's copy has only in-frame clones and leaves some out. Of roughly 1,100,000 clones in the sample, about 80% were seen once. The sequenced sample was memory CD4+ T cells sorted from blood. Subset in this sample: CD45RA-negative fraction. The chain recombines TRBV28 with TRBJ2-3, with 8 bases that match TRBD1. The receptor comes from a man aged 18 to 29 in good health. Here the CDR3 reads CASSSQGGGTDTQYF. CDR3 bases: TGTGCCAGCAGTTCACAGGGGGGTGGCACAGATACGCAGTATTTT.